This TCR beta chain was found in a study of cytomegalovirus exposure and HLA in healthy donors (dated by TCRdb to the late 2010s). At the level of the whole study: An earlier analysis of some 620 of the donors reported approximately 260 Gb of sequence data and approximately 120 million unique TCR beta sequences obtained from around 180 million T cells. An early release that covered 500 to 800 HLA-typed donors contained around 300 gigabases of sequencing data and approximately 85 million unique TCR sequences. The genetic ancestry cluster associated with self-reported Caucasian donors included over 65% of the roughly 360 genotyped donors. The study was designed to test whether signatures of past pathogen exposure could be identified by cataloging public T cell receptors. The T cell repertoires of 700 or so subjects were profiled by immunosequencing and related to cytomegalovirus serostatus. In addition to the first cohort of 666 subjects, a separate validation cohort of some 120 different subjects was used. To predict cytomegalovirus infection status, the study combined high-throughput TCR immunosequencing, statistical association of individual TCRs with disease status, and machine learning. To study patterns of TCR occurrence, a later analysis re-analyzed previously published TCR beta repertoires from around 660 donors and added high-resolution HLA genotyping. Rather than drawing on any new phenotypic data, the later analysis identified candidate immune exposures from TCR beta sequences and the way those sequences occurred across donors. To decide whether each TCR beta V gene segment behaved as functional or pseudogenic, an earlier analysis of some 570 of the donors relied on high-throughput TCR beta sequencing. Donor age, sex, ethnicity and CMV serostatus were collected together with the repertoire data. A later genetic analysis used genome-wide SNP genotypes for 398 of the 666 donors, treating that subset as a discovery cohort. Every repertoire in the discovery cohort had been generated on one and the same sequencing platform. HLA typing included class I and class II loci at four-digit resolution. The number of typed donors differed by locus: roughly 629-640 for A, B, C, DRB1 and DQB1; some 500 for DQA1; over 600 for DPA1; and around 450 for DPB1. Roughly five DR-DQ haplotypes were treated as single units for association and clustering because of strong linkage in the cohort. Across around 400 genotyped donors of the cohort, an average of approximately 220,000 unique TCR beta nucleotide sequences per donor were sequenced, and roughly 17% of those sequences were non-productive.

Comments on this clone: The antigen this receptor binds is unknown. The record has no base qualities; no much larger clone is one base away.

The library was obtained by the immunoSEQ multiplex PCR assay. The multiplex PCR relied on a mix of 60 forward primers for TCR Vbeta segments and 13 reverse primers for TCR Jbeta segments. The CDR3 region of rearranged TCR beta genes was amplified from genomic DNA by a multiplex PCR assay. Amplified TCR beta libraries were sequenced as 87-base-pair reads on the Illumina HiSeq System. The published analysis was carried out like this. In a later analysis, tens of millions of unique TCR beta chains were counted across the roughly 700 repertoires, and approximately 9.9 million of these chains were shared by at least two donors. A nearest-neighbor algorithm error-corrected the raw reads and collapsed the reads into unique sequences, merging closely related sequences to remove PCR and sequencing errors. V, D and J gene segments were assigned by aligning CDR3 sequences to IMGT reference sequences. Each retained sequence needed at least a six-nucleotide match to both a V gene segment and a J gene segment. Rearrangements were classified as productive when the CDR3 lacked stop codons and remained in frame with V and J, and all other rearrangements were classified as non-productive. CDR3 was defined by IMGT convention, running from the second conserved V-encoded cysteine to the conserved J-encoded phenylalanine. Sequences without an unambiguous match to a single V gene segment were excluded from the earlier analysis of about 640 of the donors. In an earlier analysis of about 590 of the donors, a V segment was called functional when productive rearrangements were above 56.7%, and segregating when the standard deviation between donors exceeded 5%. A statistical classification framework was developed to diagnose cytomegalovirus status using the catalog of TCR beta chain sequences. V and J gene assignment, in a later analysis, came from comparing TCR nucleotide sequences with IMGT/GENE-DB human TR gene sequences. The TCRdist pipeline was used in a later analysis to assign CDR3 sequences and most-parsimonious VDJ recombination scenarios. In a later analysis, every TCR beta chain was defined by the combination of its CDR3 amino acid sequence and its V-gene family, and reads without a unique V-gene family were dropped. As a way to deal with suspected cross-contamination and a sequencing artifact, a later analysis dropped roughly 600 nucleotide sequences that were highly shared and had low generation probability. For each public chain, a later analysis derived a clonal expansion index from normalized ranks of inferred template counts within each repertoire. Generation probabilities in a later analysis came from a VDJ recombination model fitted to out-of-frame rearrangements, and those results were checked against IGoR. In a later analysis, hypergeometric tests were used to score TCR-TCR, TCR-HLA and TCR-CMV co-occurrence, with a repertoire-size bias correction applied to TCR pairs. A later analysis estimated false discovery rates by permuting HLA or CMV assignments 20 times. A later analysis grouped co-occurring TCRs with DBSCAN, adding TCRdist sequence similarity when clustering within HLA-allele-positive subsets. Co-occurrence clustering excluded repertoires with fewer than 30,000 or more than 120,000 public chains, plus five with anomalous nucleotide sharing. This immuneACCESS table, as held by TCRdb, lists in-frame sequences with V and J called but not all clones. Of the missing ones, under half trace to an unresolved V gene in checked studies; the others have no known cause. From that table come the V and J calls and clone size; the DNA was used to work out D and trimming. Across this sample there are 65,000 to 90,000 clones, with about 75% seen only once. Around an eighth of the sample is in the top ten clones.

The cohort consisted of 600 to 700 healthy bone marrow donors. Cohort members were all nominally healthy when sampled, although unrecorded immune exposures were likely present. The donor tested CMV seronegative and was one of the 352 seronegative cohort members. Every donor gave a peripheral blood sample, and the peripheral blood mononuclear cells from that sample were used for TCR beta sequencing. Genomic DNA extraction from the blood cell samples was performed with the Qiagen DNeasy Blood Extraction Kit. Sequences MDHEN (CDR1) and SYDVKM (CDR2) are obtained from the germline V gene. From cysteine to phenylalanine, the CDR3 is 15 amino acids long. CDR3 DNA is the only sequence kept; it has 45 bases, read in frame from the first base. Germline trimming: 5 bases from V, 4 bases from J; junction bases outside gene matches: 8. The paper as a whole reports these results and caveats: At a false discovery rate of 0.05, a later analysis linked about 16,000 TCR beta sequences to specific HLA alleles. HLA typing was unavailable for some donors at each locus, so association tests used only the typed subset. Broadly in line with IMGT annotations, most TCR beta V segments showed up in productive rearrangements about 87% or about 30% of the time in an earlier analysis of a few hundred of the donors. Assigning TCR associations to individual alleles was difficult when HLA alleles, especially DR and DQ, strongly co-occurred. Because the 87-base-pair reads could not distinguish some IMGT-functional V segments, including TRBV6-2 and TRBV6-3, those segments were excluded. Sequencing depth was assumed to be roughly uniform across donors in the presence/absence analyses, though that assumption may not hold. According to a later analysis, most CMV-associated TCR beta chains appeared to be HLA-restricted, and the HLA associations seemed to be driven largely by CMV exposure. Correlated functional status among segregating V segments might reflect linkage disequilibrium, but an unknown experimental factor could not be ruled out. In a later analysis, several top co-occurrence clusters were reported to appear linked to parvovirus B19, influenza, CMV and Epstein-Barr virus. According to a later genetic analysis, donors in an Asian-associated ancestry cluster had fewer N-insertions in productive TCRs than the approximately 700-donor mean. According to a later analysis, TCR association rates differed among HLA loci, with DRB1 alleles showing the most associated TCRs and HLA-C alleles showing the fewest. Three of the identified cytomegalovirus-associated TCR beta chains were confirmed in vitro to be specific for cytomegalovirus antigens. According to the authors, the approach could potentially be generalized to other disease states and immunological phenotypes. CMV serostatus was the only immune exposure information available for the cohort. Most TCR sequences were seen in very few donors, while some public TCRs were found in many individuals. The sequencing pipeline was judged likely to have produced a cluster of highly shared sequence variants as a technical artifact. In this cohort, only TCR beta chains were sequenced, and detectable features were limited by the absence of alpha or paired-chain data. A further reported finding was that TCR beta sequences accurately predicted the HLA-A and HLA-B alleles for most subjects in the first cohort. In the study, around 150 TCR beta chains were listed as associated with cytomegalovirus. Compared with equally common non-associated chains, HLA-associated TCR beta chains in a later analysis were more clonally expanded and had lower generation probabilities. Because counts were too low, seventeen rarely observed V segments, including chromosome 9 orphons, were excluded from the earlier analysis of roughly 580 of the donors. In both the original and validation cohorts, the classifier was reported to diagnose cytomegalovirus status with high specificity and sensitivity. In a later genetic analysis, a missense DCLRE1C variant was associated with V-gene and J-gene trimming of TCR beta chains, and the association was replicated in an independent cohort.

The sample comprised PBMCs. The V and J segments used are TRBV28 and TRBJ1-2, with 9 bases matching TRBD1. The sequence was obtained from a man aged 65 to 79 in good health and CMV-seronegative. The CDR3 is CASSTTPGQGYGYTF. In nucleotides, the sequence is TGTGCCAGCAGTACAACGCCGGGACAGGGCTATGGCTACACCTTC.